Presented here are 21 T cell receptor beta chains from one specimen sequenced in a study of early T cells in non-severe SARS-CoV-2 infection (dated by TCRdb to the early 2020s). The library was made by 5' RACE. The instrument was a NextSeq 500. TCRdb reran the public reads through fastp at Q25 and MiXCR, keeping productive beta chains. Rows with one shared CDR3 protein collapse into an entry with the most common genes and DNA. A total of roughly 65,000 distinct CDR3 sequences appear in this sample, 10% to 15% of them only once. The ten largest clones add up to less than 2% of the sample. The sequencing sample was made of whole blood. Source of these receptors: an adult who was a healthcare worker with PCR-confirmed SARS-CoV-2 infection or an uninfected control (not recorded which).

The rearrangement links TRBV9 to TRBJ1-6; tentative D call: TRBD1 (5 bases). Trimming pared 4 bases from V and 7 bases from J, leaving 18 bases between. The CDR3 covers 16 residues. Germline V gene data show CDR1 as SGDLS and CDR2 as YYNGEE. The CDR3 protein is CASSPGRGARNSPLHF. In DNA, the CDR3 is TGTGCCAGCAGCCCCGGGCGAGGGGCACGGAATTCACCCCTCCACTTT.

This clonotype has at least ten counts. The chain combines TRBV18 with TRBJ2-6; 9 nucleotides line up with TRBD1. The CDR3 runs to 18 residues. Per the germline V gene, CDR1 is KGHSH and CDR2 is LQKENI. V lost 3 bases, J lost 3 bases, and 9 bases stayed unmatched. Here the CDR3 DNA reads TGTGCCAGCTCACCGCCCGGGACAGGGCGTTTTGGGGCCAACGTCCTGACTTTC. This encodes CASSPPGTGRFGANVLTF. Full variable domain (missing parts from reference TRBV18 and TRBJ2-6): NAGVMQNPRHLVRRRGQEARLRCSPMKGHSHVYWYRQLPEEGLKFMVYLQKENIIDESGMPKERFSAEFPKEGPSILRIQQVVRGDSAAYFCASSPPGTGRFGANVLTFGAGSRLTVL.

The table lists this clonotype with a few counts. This chain links TRBV6-1 with TRBJ2-5; the match to TRBD2 covers 7 bases. V trimming: 9 bases; J trimming: 4 bases; junction bases outside the gene matches: 8. This CDR3 has 13 amino acids. Germline CDR1 MNHNS, CDR2 SASEGT. CDR3 loop: CASQRGGRETQYF. The CDR3 DNA reads as TGTGCCAGTCAGCGGGGTGGTCGAGAGACCCAGTACTTC.

The table lists this clonotype with a few counts. The rearrangement joins TRBV6-6 to TRBJ2-3; D remains unclear. Germline CDR1 is MNHNY and CDR2 is SVGAGI (reference sequence). The CDR3 spans 14 residues. V was shortened by 5 bases and J by 0 bases, with 9 bases between the two germline ends. For the CDR3, the DNA is TGTGCCAGCAGTCTTCAGCTAAGCACAGATACGCAGTATTTT. Residues: CASSLQLSTDTQYF.

This clonotype occurred a few times. This chain uses TRBV12-3 or TRBV12-4 with TRBJ2-7; no reliable D call. This CDR3 is built from 13 residues. V was clipped by 3 bases and J by 3 bases, with 9 bases between them. CDR3: CASSFGALYEQYF. DNA for the CDR3: TGTGCCAGCAGTTTCGGTGCTCTCTACGAGCAGTACTTC.

The chain recombines TRBV29-1 with TRBJ1-2; TRBD1 agrees at 9 bases. CDR3 length equals 11 residues. Germline assignment: CDR1 SQVTM and CDR2 ANQGSEA. After removal of 5 bases from V and 6 bases from J, the junction contained 1 base not matched to a gene. DNA for the CDR3: TGCAGCGTTCGACAGGGGGATGGCTACACCTTC. Amino acid sequence: CSVRQGDGYTF.

This sequence joins TRBV20-1 and TRBJ2-6; D possibly matches TRBD1 or TRBD2 (5 bases each). Trimming stripped 6 bases from V and 0 bases from J, with 21 bases between. Germline loops: CDR1 DFQATT, CDR2 SNEGSKA (reference sequence). CDR3 length: 18 amino acids. The CDR3 sequence is CSASPLGRQLSGANVLTF. CDR3 bases: TGCAGTGCCAGCCCCTTGGGACGACAGCTCTCTGGGGCCAACGTCCTGACTTTC.

At least ten counts were recorded for this clonotype. This chain connects TRBV7-2 to TRBJ1-1; the D is unclear. Germline values: CDR1 SGHTA, CDR2 FQGNSA. This CDR3 region has 13 residues. V was pared by 5 bases and J by 1 base, with 8 bases between. CDR3 protein: CASSTRQNTEAFF. The CDR3 region has the DNA TGTGCCAGCAGCACTCGACAGAACACTGAAGCTTTCTTT.

The V call is TRBV29-1, the J call TRBJ2-1; D perhaps matches TRBD1 (5 bases). The CDR3 is made up of 15 amino acids. Germline lookup yields CDR1 SQVTM and CDR2 ANQGSEA. Trimming took 0 bases from V and 10 from J, leaving 19 bases between them. CDR3 sequence (DNA): TGCAGCGTTGAAGAGGTCCAGGGTACGTTCAGCGAGCAGTTCTTC. Protein: CSVEEVQGTFSEQFF.

The chain uses TRBV6-7 and TRBJ1-5; the D gene is possibly TRBD1 (6 bases). TRBV6-7 is identified as an open reading frame with a role that is uncertain. The CDR3 sequence is 18 residues long. V lost 2 bases and J lost 4, with 21 bases in between. Here the CDR3 reads CASSYPPCGQRGNQPQHF. CDR3 bases: TGTGCCAGCAGTTACCCACCATGCGGACAGAGGGGGAATCAGCCCCAGCATTTT.

This clonotype was observed a handful of times. DNA of the CDR3: TGTGCTAGTGGGGGAGTTAATGAAAAACTGTTTTTT. This sequence encodes CASGGVNEKLFF. The chain employs TRBV12-5 and TRBJ1-4; D is unclear. This CDR3 spans 12 amino acids. The V end lost 6 bases, the J end lost 4 bases, and 6 bases lay between the germline ends. Germline V gene lookup returns CDR1 LGHNT and CDR2 FRNRAP.

This clonotype was seen just once. As DNA, the CDR3 is TGTGCCAGCAGCTTGGTTCTAGCGGGGGACCATGACCCCTACGAGCAGTACTTC. It specifies CASSLVLAGDHDPYEQYF. The chain recombines TRBV5-5 with TRBJ2-7, with TRBD2 matching 10 bases. CDR1 is SGHKS, CDR2 YYEKEE, per germline (reference sequence). Trimming removed 0 bases from V and 2 bases from J; junction bases left unmatched: 11. This CDR3 is built from 18 residues.

This clonotype was seen only a few times. This sequence joins TRBV7-2 and TRBJ1-1; D call uncertain. This CDR3 contains 13 residues. V was shortened by 3 bases and J by 4 bases, with 9 bases between the two germline ends. Germline CDR1 is SGHTA and CDR2 is FQGNSA. CDR3 loop: CASSLAGITEAFF. In DNA, the CDR3 is TGTGCCAGCAGCTTGGCCGGGATCACTGAAGCTTTCTTT. Complete variable domain (other parts from reference TRBV7-2 and TRBJ1-1): GAGVSQSPSNKVTEKGKDVELRCDPISGHTALYWYRQSLGQGLEFLIYFQGNSAPDKSGLPSDRFSAERTGGSVSTLTIQRTQQEDSAVYLCASSLAGITEAFFGQGTRLTVV.

This clonotype was seen more than once but under ten times. The chain is built from TRBV18 and TRBJ1-1; no clear D. CDR1 is KGHSH and CDR2 is LQKENI in the germline V gene. V dropped 9 bases and J dropped 0 bases, with 14 bases sitting between them. There are 14 residues in the CDR3. The CDR3 is CASTLVSMNTEAFF. The CDR3 DNA follows: TGTGCCAGTACTTTGGTATCGATGAACACTGAAGCTTTCTTT.

This clonotype was seen ten or more times. The genes are TRBV19 and TRBJ2-3; 7 bases are a match to TRBD2. Germline values: CDR1 LNHDA, CDR2 SQIVND (reference sequence). V was clipped by 3 bases and J by 2 bases; unmatched bases: 5. This CDR3 has 15 amino acids. The CDR3 coding sequence is TGTGCCAGTAGTATTGGAGCGGGGCTCACAGATACGCAGTATTTT. This codes for CASSIGAGLTDTQYF.

This clonotype came up many times. This chain joins TRBV6-2 or TRBV6-3 and TRBJ2-3; 10 bases are a match to TRBD2. This CDR3 comprises 15 residues. V dropped 8 bases and J dropped 3; count of bases not matched to a gene: 8. Germline CDR1 is MNHEY and CDR2 is SVGEGT. The DNA for the CDR3 is TGTGCCAGCTTGCCACTAGCGGGGACGACAGATACGCAGTATTTT. Residues: CASLPLAGTTDTQYF.

The chain links TRBV6-5 to TRBJ1-2, with 10 bases matching TRBD1. This CDR3 region has 13 residues. Per germline, CDR1 MNHEY and CDR2 SVGAGI. V was pared by 5 bases and J by 9 bases, with 6 bases of the junction left unmatched. Here the CDR3 DNA reads TGTGCCAGCAGTCGGACAGGGGGAAATAGCTACACCTTC. It is translated as CASSRTGGNSYTF.

This clonotype occurred many times. The rearrangement links TRBV29-1 to TRBJ2-7; TRBD1 matches at 10 bases. The length of the CDR3 is 14 residues. Trimming took 2 bases from V and 2 from J; bases not matched to a gene: 3. Germline CDR1 SQVTM, CDR2 ANQGSEA. CDR3 in amino acids: CSVEPGQGPYEQYF. Written as DNA, the CDR3 is TGCAGCGTTGAACCGGGACAGGGGCCCTACGAGCAGTACTTC.

This clonotype has ten or more counts. The J gene is TRBJ2-3, the V gene TRBV20-1, with 8 bases identical to TRBD2. This CDR3 is 15 amino acids long. Trimming removed 6 bases from V and 1 base from J; junction bases left unmatched: 9. Germline V gives CDR1 DFQATT, CDR2 SNEGSKA (reference sequence). CDR3: CSAPVTSGRTDTQYF. CDR3 sequence (DNA): TGCAGTGCCCCAGTTACTAGCGGACGCACAGATACGCAGTATTTT.

The V and J genes are TRBV9 and TRBJ2-3, with D hard to call. The CDR3 covers 15 residues. CDR1 is SGDLS and CDR2 is YYNGEE in the germline V gene. The V end lost 3 bases, the J end lost 4 bases, and 15 bases lay between the germline ends. The CDR3 coding sequence is TGTGCCAGCAGCGAAAGGCGAGCTGGGGCAGATACGCAGTATTTT. This gives the protein CASSERRAGADTQYF.

V usage is TRBV5-6 and J usage is TRBJ2-4; 10 bases are shared with TRBD1. The CDR3 has 16 residues. Losses at the gene ends were 5 bases for V and 3 bases for J; bases not matched to a gene: 8. The germline V gene has CDR1 SGHDT and CDR2 YYEEEE. CDR3 sequence: CASSLTGGSGKNIQYF. CDR3 bases: TGTGCCAGCAGTTTGACAGGGGGCTCGGGCAAAAACATTCAGTACTTC.